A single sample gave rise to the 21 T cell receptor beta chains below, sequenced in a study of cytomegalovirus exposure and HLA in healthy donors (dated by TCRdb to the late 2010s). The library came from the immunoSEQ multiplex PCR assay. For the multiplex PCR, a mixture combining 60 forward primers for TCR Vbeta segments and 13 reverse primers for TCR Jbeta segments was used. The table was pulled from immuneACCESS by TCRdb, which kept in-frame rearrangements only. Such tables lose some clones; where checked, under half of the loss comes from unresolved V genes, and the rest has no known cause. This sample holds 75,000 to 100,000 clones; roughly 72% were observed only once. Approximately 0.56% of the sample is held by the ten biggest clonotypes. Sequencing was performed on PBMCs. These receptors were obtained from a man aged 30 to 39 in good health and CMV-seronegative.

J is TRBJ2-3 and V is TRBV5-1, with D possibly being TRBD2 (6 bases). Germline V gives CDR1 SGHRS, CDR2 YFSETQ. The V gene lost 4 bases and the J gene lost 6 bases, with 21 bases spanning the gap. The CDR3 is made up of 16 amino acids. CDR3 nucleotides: TGCGCCAGCAGCCGTGGGGCGGGATCCGTTCCGGATACGCAGTATTTT. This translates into CASSRGAGSVPDTQYF. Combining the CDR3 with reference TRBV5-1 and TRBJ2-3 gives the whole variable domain KAGVTQTPRYLIKTRGQQVTLSCSPISGHRSVSWYQQTPGQGLQFLFEYFSETQRNKGNFPGRFSGRQFSNSRSEMNVSTLELGDSALYLCASSRGAGSVPDTQYFGPGTRLTVL.

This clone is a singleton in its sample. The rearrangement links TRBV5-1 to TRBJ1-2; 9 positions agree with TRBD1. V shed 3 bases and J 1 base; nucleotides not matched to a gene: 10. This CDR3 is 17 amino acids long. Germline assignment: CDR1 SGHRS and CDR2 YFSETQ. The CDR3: CASSYGTGIESNYGYTF. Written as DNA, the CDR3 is TGCGCCAGCAGCTATGGGACAGGGATAGAGAGTAACTATGGCTACACCTTC.

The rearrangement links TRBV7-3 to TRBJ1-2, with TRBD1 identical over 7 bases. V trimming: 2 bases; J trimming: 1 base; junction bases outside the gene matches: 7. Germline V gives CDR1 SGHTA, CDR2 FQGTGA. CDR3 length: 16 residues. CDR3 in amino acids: CASSLEGAPDNYGYTF. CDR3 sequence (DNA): TGTGCCAGCAGCTTAGAGGGGGCCCCGGATAACTATGGCTACACCTTC.

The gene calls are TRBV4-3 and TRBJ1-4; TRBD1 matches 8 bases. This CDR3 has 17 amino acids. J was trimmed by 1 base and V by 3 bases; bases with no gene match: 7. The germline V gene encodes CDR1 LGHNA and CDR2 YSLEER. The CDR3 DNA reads TGCGCCAGCAGCCATTCAGGGGGCCTCCGAACTAATGAAAAACTGTTTTTT. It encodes CASSHSGGLRTNEKLFF.

CDR3 DNA sequence: TGTGCCAGCAGACACGGACAGTGTGAAGCTTTCTTT. Its translation is CASRHGQCEAFF. J is TRBJ1-1 and V is TRBV6-6, with D possibly being TRBD1 (6 bases). Germline-derived CDR1 and CDR2 are MNHNY and SVGAGI (reference sequence). Trimming left V 6 bases short and J 7 bases short, with 12 bases between. This CDR3 has 12 amino acids.

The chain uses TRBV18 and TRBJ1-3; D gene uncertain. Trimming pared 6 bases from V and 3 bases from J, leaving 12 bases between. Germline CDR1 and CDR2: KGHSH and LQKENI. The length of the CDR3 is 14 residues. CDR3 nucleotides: TGTGCCAGCTCTCAGAATCGAGGTGGAAACACCATATATTTT. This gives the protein CASSQNRGGNTIYF.

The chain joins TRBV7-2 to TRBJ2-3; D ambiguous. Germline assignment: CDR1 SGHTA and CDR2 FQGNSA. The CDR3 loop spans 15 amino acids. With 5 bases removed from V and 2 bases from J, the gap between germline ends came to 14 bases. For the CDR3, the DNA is TGTGCCAGCAGCCCTGCCGACCGACACACAGATACGCAGTATTTT. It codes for CASSPADRHTDTQYF.

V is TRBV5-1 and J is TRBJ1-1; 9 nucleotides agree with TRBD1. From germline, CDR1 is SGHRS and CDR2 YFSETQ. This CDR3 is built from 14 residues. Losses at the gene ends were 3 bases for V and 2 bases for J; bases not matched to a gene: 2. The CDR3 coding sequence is TGCGCCAGCAGCTCGGGACAGGGCAACACTGAAGCTTTCTTT. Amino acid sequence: CASSSGQGNTEAFF.

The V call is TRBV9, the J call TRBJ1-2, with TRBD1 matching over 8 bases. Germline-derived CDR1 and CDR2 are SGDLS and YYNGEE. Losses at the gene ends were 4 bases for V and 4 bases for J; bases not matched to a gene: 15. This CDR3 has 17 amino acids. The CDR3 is CASSLEGGQASTYGYTF. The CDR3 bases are TGTGCCAGCAGCCTTGAGGGGGGACAGGCCTCTACCTATGGCTACACCTTC.

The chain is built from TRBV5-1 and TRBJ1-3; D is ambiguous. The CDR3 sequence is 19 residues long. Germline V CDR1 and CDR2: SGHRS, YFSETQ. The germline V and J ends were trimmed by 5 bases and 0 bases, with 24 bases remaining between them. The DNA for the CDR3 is TGCGCCAGCAGACGATACGACTACGGGTTTCCGAGCTCTGGAAACACCATATATTTT. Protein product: CASRRYDYGFPSSGNTIYF. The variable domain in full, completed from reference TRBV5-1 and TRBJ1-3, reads KAGVTQTPRYLIKTRGQQVTLSCSPISGHRSVSWYQQTPGQGLQFLFEYFSETQRNKGNFPGRFSGRQFSNSRSEMNVSTLELGDSALYLCASRRYDYGFPSSGNTIYFGEGSWLTVV.

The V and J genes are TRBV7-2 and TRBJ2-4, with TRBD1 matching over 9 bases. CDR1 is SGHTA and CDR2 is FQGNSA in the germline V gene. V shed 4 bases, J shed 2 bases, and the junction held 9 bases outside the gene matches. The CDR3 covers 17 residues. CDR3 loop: CASSWGAGQGTKNIQYF. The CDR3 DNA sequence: TGTGCCAGCAGCTGGGGGGCGGGACAGGGAACCAAAAACATTCAGTACTTC.

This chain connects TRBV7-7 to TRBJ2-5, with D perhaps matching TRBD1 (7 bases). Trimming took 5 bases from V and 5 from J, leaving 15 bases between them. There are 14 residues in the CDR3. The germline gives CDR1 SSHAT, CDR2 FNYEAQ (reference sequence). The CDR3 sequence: CASSQGGSGETQYF. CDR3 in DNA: TGTGCCAGCAGCCAGGGGGGCTCGGGGGAGACCCAGTACTTC.

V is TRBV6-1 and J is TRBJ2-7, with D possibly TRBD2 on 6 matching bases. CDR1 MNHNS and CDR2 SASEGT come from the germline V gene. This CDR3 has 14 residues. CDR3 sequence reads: CASSEVGGADERYV. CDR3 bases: TGTGCCAGCAGTGAAGTAGGAGGGGCAGACGAGCGGTACGTC.

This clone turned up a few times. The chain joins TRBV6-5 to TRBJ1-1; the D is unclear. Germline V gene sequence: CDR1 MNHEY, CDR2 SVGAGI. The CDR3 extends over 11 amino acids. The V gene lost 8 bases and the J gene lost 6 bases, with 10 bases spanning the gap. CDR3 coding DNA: TGTGCCAGCGCCCGGGGTGCTGAAGCTTTCTTT. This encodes CASARGAEAFF.

The CDR3 coding sequence is TGTGCCAGCAATACGGGACAGGGGAACAACTATGGCTACACCTTC. Protein sequence: CASNTGQGNNYGYTF. V and J are TRBV6-1 and TRBJ1-2, with 10 bases identical to TRBD1. The CDR3 loop spans 15 amino acids. CDR1 and CDR2 from the germline V gene are MNHNS and SASEGT. After removal of 7 bases from V and 2 bases from J, the junction contained 7 bases not matched to a gene.

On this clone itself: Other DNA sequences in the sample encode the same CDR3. The CDR3 here is CASSKGTGSVGKLFF. CDR3 in DNA: TGTGCCAGCAGCAAAGGGACAGGGTCCGTAGGAAAGCTGTTTTTT. V usage is TRBV11-2 and J usage is TRBJ1-4; 9 bases map to TRBD1. The J segment lost 14 bases and the V segment lost 5 bases, leaving 15 bases of the junction unmatched. This CDR3 region has 15 residues. Germline lookup yields CDR1 SGHAT and CDR2 FQNNGV.

CDR3 loop: CASSLRDRDEYGYTF. CDR3 nucleotide sequence: TGCGCCAGCAGCCTCCGGGACAGGGACGAGTATGGCTACACCTTC. The chain recombines TRBV5-1 with TRBJ1-2; 9 bases align to TRBD1. The CDR3 runs to 15 residues. Germline V gene data show CDR1 as SGHRS and CDR2 as YFSETQ. The V gene end was trimmed by 4 bases and the J gene end by 5 bases; junction bases not matched to a gene: 9.

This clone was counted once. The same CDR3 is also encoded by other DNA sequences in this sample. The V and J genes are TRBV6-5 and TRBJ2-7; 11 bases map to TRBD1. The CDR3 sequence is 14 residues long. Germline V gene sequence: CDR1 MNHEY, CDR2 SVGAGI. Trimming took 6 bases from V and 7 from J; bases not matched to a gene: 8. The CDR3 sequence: CASSYTGTGGEQYF. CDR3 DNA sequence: TGTGCCAGCAGCTACACCGGGACAGGGGGAGAGCAGTACTTC.

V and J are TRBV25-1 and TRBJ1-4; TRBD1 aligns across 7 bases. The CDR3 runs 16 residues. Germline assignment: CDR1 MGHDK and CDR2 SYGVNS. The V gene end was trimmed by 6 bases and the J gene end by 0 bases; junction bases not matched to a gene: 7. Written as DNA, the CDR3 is TGTGCCAGCAGAGAGACAGGGTATGCAACTAATGAAAAACTGTTTTTT. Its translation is CASRETGYATNEKLFF.

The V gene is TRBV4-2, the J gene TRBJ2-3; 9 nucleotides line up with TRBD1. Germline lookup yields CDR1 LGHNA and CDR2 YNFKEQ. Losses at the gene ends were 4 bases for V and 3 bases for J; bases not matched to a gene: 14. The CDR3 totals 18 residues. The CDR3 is CASSPVVWTGALTDTQYF. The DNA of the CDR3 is TGTGCCAGCAGCCCCGTTGTATGGACAGGGGCCTTGACAGATACGCAGTATTTT.

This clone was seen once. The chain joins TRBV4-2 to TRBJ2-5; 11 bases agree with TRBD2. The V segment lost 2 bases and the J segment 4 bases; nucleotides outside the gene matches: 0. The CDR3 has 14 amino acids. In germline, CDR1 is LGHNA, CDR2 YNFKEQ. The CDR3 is CASSQLAGGETQYF. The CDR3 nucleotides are TGTGCCAGCAGCCAACTAGCGGGGGGAGAGACCCAGTACTTC.